Presented here are 7 T cell receptor beta chains from one specimen sequenced in a study of cytomegalovirus exposure and HLA in healthy donors. The PCR was carried out with 60 Vbeta primers and 13 Jbeta primers. Clones were sequenced by immunoSEQ multiplex PCR, and TCRdb holds only the in-frame ones, with some missing. The sample consists of 95,000 to 150,000 clones, over 65% of them appearing once. The sequencing sample was made of PBMCs. The receptors shown here come from a man aged 50-60 years in good health and CMV-seronegative.

The chain links TRBV6-1 to TRBJ2-1, with 9 nucleotides matching TRBD1. V trimming: 6 bases; J trimming: 5 bases; junction bases outside the gene matches: 8. This CDR3 region has 15 residues. CDR1 is MNHNS, CDR2 SASEGT, per germline. The CDR3 sequence is CASRWGTGFDNEQFF. CDR3 coding DNA: TGTGCCAGCAGATGGGGGACAGGGTTCGACAATGAGCAGTTCTTC.

V gene TRBV6-1 combines with J gene TRBJ1-2; the D is unclear. Trimming took off 3 bases at V and 1 base at J, with 12 bases between the two ends. Germline CDR1 and CDR2: MNHNS and SASEGT. This CDR3 is built from 15 residues. The CDR3 here is CASSDPAGGNYGYTF. CDR3 DNA: TGTGCCAGCAGTGACCCTGCAGGAGGTAACTATGGCTACACCTTC.

V gene TRBV5-6 combines with J gene TRBJ2-7, with 9 nucleotides matching TRBD1. The CDR3 totals 17 residues. From germline, CDR1 is SGHDT and CDR2 YYEEEE. V was clipped by 1 base and J by 5 bases; unmatched bases: 13. The CDR3 nucleotides are TGTGCCAGCAGCTTGTTCGGGGCCGGGACAGGGCCCCACGAGCAGTACTTC. It encodes CASSLFGAGTGPHEQYF.

The gene calls are TRBV5-1 and TRBJ2-3; the match to TRBD2 covers 8 bases. The J segment lost 1 base and the V segment lost 0 bases, leaving 1 base of the junction unmatched. Germline V gives CDR1 SGHRS, CDR2 YFSETQ. The CDR3 totals 15 residues. The CDR3, as DNA: TGCGCCAGCAGCTTGGACGGGGGGGGCACAGATACGCAGTATTTT. This codes for CASSLDGGGTDTQYF.

This chain links TRBV5-1 with TRBJ1-6; TRBD1 matches 8 bases. The CDR3 contains 17 residues. Unmatched junction bases numbered 12, after V lost 4 bases and J lost 6 bases. Germline-derived CDR1 and CDR2 are SGHRS and YFSETQ. CDR3 residues: CASSNEAGGQINSPLHF. CDR3 DNA: TGCGCCAGCAGCAATGAGGCAGGGGGCCAGATTAATTCACCCCTCCACTTT.

V is TRBV6-1 and J is TRBJ2-5; 7 bases are a match to TRBD2. The end of the DNA fits TRBJ2-7 better, so the J call may be wrong. CDR1 is MNHNS and CDR2 is SASEGT in the germline V gene. The CDR3 has 14 amino acids. CDR3 in amino acids: CASMLGGSSYEQYF. In DNA form, the CDR3 reads TGTGCCAGCATGTTGGGAGGGAGCTCCTACGAGCAGTACTTC.

The rearrangement uses TRBV25-1 and TRBJ1-1, with a tentative D call TRBD1 (5 bases). Germline-derived CDR1 and CDR2 are MGHDK and SYGVNS. The CDR3 has 15 residues. V lost 5 bases and J 2 bases, leaving 15 bases between the germline ends. In DNA form, the CDR3 reads TGTGCCAGCAGTTTATTTGGGGGGGGAAACACTGAAGCTTTCTTT. This codes for CASSLFGGGNTEAFF.